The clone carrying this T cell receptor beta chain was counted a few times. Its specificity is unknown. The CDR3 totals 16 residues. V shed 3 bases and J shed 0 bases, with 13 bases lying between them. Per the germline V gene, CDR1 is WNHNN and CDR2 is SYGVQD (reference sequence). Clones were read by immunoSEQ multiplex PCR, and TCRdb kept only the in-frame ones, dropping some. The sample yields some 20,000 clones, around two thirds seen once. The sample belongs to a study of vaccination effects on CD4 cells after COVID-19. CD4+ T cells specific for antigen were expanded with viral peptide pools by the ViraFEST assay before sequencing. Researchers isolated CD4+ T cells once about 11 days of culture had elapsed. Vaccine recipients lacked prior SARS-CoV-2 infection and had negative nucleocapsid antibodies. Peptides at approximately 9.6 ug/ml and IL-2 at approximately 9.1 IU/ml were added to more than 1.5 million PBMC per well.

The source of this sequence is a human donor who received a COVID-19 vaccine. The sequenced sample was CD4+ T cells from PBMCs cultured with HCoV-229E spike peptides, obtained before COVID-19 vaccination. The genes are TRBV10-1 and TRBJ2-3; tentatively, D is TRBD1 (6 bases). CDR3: CASSEDGTTSTDTQYF. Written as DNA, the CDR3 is TGCGCCAGCAGTGAAGACGGGACAACTAGCACAGATACGCAGTATTTT.